This TCR beta chain was sequenced during a study of blood T cell repertoires in COVID-19. As handled by the study authors: How many nucleated cells were present was estimated from reference gene primer amplification. Repertoires were generated with immunoSEQ multiplex PCR, while TCRdb's copy carries only in-frame clones and drops some. V, J and clone size were drawn from that table, and D and trimming were deduced from the DNA. The sample records fewer than 200,000 clones, approximately 79% being singletons. CDR3 size: 15 residues. The germline V gene has CDR1 MDHEN and CDR2 SYDVKM. J was trimmed by 2 bases and V by 5 bases; bases with no gene match: 6.

The receptor's source is a woman over 75 with acute or convalescent COVID-19. The sample comprised peripheral blood. The chain recombines TRBV28 with TRBJ1-5; 7 positions agree with TRBD1. CDR3 nucleotide sequence: TGTGCCAGCAGTACCCAAGACAGGGGCAATCAGCCCCAGCATTTT. Its protein product is CASSTQDRGNQPQHF.